Shown below are 25 T cell receptor beta chains from a single sample sequenced in a study of blood T cell repertoires in COVID-19. Produced via immunoSEQ multiplex PCR; TCRdb's table is partial and in-frame only. The sample carries a few hundred thousand clones, roughly 85% recorded once. The specimen sequenced was peripheral blood. The source of these receptors is a woman between 65 and 79 years old with COVID-19, enrolled during active disease.

The chain is built from TRBV6-5 and TRBJ1-1, with 7 bases identical to TRBD1. Germline CDR1 reads MNHEY; CDR2 reads SVGAGI. V gave up 7 bases and J gave up 7 bases; unmatched junction bases: 9. The CDR3 spans 13 residues. Here the CDR3 reads CASTRGQTFEAFF. The CDR3 nucleotides read TGTGCCAGCACCAGGGGACAGACCTTTGAAGCTTTCTTT.

The rearrangement links TRBV2 to TRBJ1-2; D is perhaps TRBD1 (6 bases). Germline CDR1 SNHLY, CDR2 FYNNEI. CDR3 length equals 14 residues. Trimming left V 7 bases short and J 5 bases short, with 17 bases between. CDR3 sequence: CASIAPGGFYGYTF. The CDR3 DNA reads TGTGCCAGCATTGCACCGGGGGGCTTTTATGGCTACACCTTC.

This chain connects TRBV6-6 to TRBJ2-2; 9 positions agree with TRBD2. V trimming: 6 bases; J trimming: 7 bases; junction bases outside the gene matches: 12. The CDR3 has 16 residues. Germline V gives CDR1 MNHNY, CDR2 SVGAGI (reference sequence). The CDR3 is CASSRLGAGGVGELFF. The CDR3 coding sequence is TGTGCCAGCAGCCGTTTAGGGGCGGGAGGGGTCGGGGAGCTGTTTTTT.

This clone was found a few times. Compared with germline, one end of the junction differs, possibly owing to a read error. The rearrangement joins TRBV19 to TRBJ1-4; TRBD1 agrees at 8 bases. Germline-derived CDR1 and CDR2 are LNHDA and SQIVND (reference sequence). The CDR3 is 16 residues long. CDR3 region: CASRIVTGQVEEKLFF. The CDR3, as DNA: TGTGCCAGTAGGATAGTGACGGGACAGGTGGAAGAAAAACTGTTTTTT. Looking up the rest from reference TRBV19 and TRBJ1-4 gives the full variable domain: DGGITQSPKYLFRKEGQNVTLSCEQNLNHDAMYWYRQDPGQGLRLIYYSQIVNDFQKGDIAEGYSVSREKKESFPLTVTSAQKNPTAFYLCASRIVTGQVEEKLFFGSGTQLSVL.

The J gene is TRBJ1-2, the V gene TRBV6-2 or TRBV6-3; 10 bases are shared with TRBD1. Trimming cost V 6 bases and J 4 bases; bases outside gene matches: 11. The length of the CDR3 is 16 residues. The germline gives CDR1 MNHEY, CDR2 SVGEGT. The CDR3 sequence is CASSRSSTGGVYGYTF. The CDR3 DNA sequence: TGTGCCAGCAGCCGGTCCTCGACAGGGGGCGTCTATGGCTACACCTTC.

V is TRBV7-9 and J is TRBJ1-2; D gene ambiguous. V dropped 0 bases and J dropped 4 bases, with 15 bases sitting between them. Looked up from germline, CDR1 is SEHNR and CDR2 is FQNEAQ (reference sequence). This CDR3 has 16 residues. The CDR3 protein is CASSLAISGTIYGYTF. The CDR3 DNA reads as TGTGCCAGCAGCTTAGCAATATCCGGTACCATCTATGGCTACACCTTC.

The chain carries TRBV4-2 and TRBJ1-5; 8 bases align to TRBD1. Germline trimming cut 0 bases from V and 6 bases from J; bases unmatched to any gene: 7. This CDR3 is 16 amino acids long. The V gene's germline CDR1 is LGHNA and CDR2 YNFKEQ. The CDR3 bases are TGTGCCAGCAGCCAAGAAGTTCAGGGGGCTCGTCAGCCCCAGCATTTT. This encodes CASSQEVQGARQPQHF.

The chain has TRBV5-5 and TRBJ1-1, with TRBD1 as a possible D gene (6 bases). The length of the CDR3 is 15 residues. Trimming removed 1 base from V and 1 base from J, with 11 bases in between. CDR1 SGHKS and CDR2 YYEKEE come from the germline V gene (reference sequence). CDR3 DNA: TGTGCCAGCAGCTTGAGGGCAGGGGAGAACACTGAAGCTTTCTTT. Translated: CASSLRAGENTEAFF.

The rearrangement uses TRBV3-1 (or the pseudogene TRBV3-2) and TRBJ1-4; no clear D. V gave up 1 base and J gave up 5 bases, with 11 bases separating them. The V gene's germline CDR1 is LGHDT and CDR2 YNNKEL (reference sequence). The CDR3 length is 15 residues. The CDR3 sequence is CASSQGRRLNEKLFF. CDR3 nucleotide sequence: TGTGCCAGCAGCCAAGGGAGGAGGCTAAATGAAAAACTGTTTTTT.

The chain links TRBV19 to TRBJ1-5, with unresolved D. The CDR3 spans 13 residues. Germline values: CDR1 LNHDA, CDR2 SQIVND (reference sequence). V was shortened by 3 bases and J by 11 bases, with 14 bases between the two germline ends. Here the CDR3 DNA reads TGTGCCAGTAGTATCCCCCCCACGGGGTCCCAGCATTTT. This gives the protein CASSIPPTGSQHF.

J is TRBJ1-1 and V is TRBV7-3, with D possibly TRBD1 on 5 matching bases. Germline lookup yields CDR1 SGHTA and CDR2 FQGTGA. This CDR3 has 15 amino acids. The V end lost 3 bases, the J end lost 1 base, and 12 bases lay between the germline ends. The CDR3 loop is CASSLVGLQNTEAFF. The CDR3 nucleotides read TGTGCCAGCAGCTTGGTGGGACTCCAGAACACTGAAGCTTTCTTT.

The chain recombines TRBV5-4 with TRBJ1-1; a possible D gene is TRBD1 (6 bases). CDR1 and CDR2 from the germline V gene are SGHNT and YYREEE (reference sequence). CDR3 length equals 15 residues. V lost 4 bases and J 4 bases, leaving 17 bases between the germline ends. The CDR3 is CASSHRFKGVTEAFF. CDR3 DNA: TGTGCCAGCAGCCACCGTTTTAAGGGGGTCACTGAAGCTTTCTTT.

This sequence joins TRBV9 and TRBJ2-7; 10 bases match TRBD1. Germline V lookup: CDR1 SGDLS, CDR2 YYNGEE. CDR3 length: 14 amino acids. V shed 4 bases, J shed 8 bases, and the junction held 9 bases outside the gene matches. The CDR3 loop reads CASSQPGQGRQQYF. Here the CDR3 DNA reads TGTGCCAGCAGCCAACCGGGACAGGGGCGTCAGCAGTACTTC.

The J gene is TRBJ2-1, the V gene TRBV24-1; D is unclear. Trimming shortened V by 4 bases and J by 0 bases, and 12 bases separated the two germline ends. Germline CDR1 and CDR2: KGHDR and SFDVKD. This CDR3 spans 16 amino acids. CDR3 coding DNA: TGTGCCACCAGTGACTCGGGTCACCTCTCCTACAATGAGCAGTTCTTC. Translated: CATSDSGHLSYNEQFF.

This chain uses TRBV7-8 with TRBJ2-5; 11 bases are a match to TRBD2. Germline V gives CDR1 SGHVS, CDR2 FQNEAQ. J was trimmed by 4 bases and V by 3 bases; bases with no gene match: 4. There are 15 residues in the CDR3. CDR3 DNA: TGTGCCAGCAGCTTTGAACTAGCGGGAGCAGAGACCCAGTACTTC. As protein: CASSFELAGAETQYF.

This clone was seen a few times. The genes are TRBV7-2 and TRBJ1-1; D is unresolved. Trimming removed 5 bases from V and 1 base from J, with 8 bases in between. This CDR3 region has 13 residues. Germline V gene data show CDR1 as SGHTA and CDR2 as FQGNSA. The CDR3 protein is CASSTTENTEAFF. CDR3 coding DNA: TGTGCCAGCAGCACAACAGAGAACACTGAAGCTTTCTTT. Filled out from reference TRBV7-2 and TRBJ1-1, the complete variable domain reads GAGVSQSPSNKVTEKGKDVELRCDPISGHTALYWYRQSLGQGLEFLIYFQGNSAPDKSGLPSDRFSAERTGGSVSTLTIQRTQQEDSAVYLCASSTTENTEAFFGQGTRLTVV.

The chain combines TRBV7-9 with TRBJ1-5; perhaps TRBD1 as D (6 bases). Trimming left V 6 bases short and J 7 bases short, with 13 bases between. The CDR3 spans 13 residues. In germline, CDR1 is SEHNR, CDR2 FQNEAQ (reference sequence). In DNA, the CDR3 is TGTGCCAGCAGTGCAGGGGCGAGACAGCCCCAGCATTTT. Translation gives CASSAGARQPQHF.

CDR3 protein: CASSQEGGGSNQPQHF. CDR3 nucleotide sequence: TGCGCCAGCAGCCAAGAAGGAGGGGGCAGCAATCAGCCCCAGCATTTT. The genes are TRBV4-3 and TRBJ1-5, with 7 bases matching TRBD1. With V trimmed by 0 bases and J by 1 base, 3 bases remained unmatched. The germline gives CDR1 LGHNA, CDR2 YSLEER. The CDR3 consists of 16 residues.

This chain joins TRBV2 and TRBJ2-1; TRBD2 aligns across 10 bases. The germline CDR1 and CDR2 sequences are SNHLY and FYNNEI. The CDR3 is 15 amino acids. J gave up 6 bases and V 6 bases, and 8 bases lay outside the gene matches. Here the CDR3 reads CASRALAGLVNEQFF. CDR3 bases: TGTGCCAGCAGAGCACTAGCGGGGCTGGTCAATGAGCAGTTCTTC.

The V call is TRBV10-3, the J call TRBJ2-7, with 10 nucleotides matching TRBD1. Trimming took 2 bases from V and 5 from J; bases not matched to a gene: 6. Per the germline V gene, CDR1 is ENHRY and CDR2 is SYGVKD. The CDR3 is made up of 15 amino acids. The CDR3 region is CAISEPTGGRDEQYF. The CDR3 DNA reads TGTGCCATCAGTGAGCCGACAGGGGGCAGAGACGAGCAGTACTTC.

The chain joins TRBV19 to TRBJ1-1; TRBD1 is a possible D gene (6 bases). In germline, CDR1 is LNHDA, CDR2 SQIVND (reference sequence). The CDR3 contains 15 residues. V was pared by 7 bases and J by 5 bases, with 20 bases between. This CDR3 is CASTPREGGWTEAFF. Written as DNA, the CDR3 is TGTGCCAGTACTCCGCGTGAAGGGGGTTGGACTGAAGCTTTCTTT.

CDR3 sequence reads: CSASSGEGNTEAFF. In DNA form, the CDR3 reads TGCAGTGCTAGTTCCGGGGAGGGGAACACTGAAGCTTTCTTT. The V gene is TRBV20-1, the J gene TRBJ1-1; D is unclear. CDR1 DFQATT and CDR2 SNEGSKA come from the germline V gene (reference sequence). The CDR3 totals 14 residues. Trimming removed 3 bases at V and 1 base at J, with 12 bases between.

The chain carries TRBV4-2 and TRBJ1-2; TRBD1 matches at 11 bases. CDR3 length equals 16 residues. Germline V gene data show CDR1 as LGHNA and CDR2 as YNFKEQ. The V and J ends lost 0 bases and 7 bases, in that order; junction bases with no gene match: 7. The chain's CDR3 is CASSQDVDRGLSGYTF. The CDR3 nucleotides read TGTGCCAGCAGCCAAGACGTGGACAGGGGGCTTAGTGGCTACACCTTC.

The V call is TRBV2, the J call TRBJ2-1; D unclear. CDR1 is SNHLY, CDR2 FYNNEI, per germline. This CDR3 contains 12 residues. Trimming pared 2 bases from V and 9 bases from J, leaving 8 bases between. CDR3: CASSEPSGEQFF. CDR3 in DNA: TGTGCCAGCAGTGAACCTTCGGGTGAGCAGTTCTTC.

The chain links TRBV6-4 to TRBJ1-1; D possibly corresponds to TRBD1 (5 bases). Germline V gene lookup returns CDR1 MRHNA and CDR2 SNTAGT. CDR3 length: 16 amino acids. With 6 bases removed from V and 0 bases from J, the gap between germline ends came to 17 bases. CDR3 sequence: CASSPPGPYLNTEAFF. CDR3 DNA: TGTGCCAGCAGCCCCCCAGGGCCCTATTTGAACACTGAAGCTTTCTTT.